Listed here are 7 T cell receptor beta chains from one sample, sequenced in a study of T-cell memory formation after mild COVID-19. TCRdb re-called the 5' RACE reads with MiXCR, one entry per CDR3 protein. The sample contains 550,000 to 700,000 distinct CDR3 sequences, around 17% of which appear only once. Input material: PBMCs or a T cell subset sorted from them (not recorded which). These receptors were taken from an adult woman who had mild COVID-19 (a few samples of this study predate the infection). Cell type and time point are not known.

This clonotype was detected a few times. The rearrangement uses TRBV6-5 and TRBJ2-7; D is possibly TRBD1 or TRBD2 (5 bases each). V was clipped by 0 bases and J by 9 bases, with 15 bases between them. In germline, CDR1 is MNHEY, CDR2 SVGAGI. The CDR3 runs 14 residues. The CDR3 DNA sequence: TGTGCCAGCAGTTACTCTGGGCTTCGGGGCGCGCAGTACTTC. Its translation: CASSYSGLRGAQYF.

This clonotype was found many times. V is TRBV18 and J is TRBJ2-7; 9 bases agree with TRBD2. Germline values: CDR1 KGHSH, CDR2 LQKENI. The trim removed 3 bases at V and 2 bases at J, leaving 5 bases unmatched. CDR3 size: 15 residues. CDR3 in DNA: TGTGCCAGCTCACCTAGCGGGAGTAACGCCTACGAGCAGTACTTC. This gives the protein CASSPSGSNAYEQYF.

The rearrangement links TRBV25-1 to TRBJ1-1; TRBD1 is a possible D gene (5 bases). Germline CDR1 reads MGHDK; CDR2 reads SYGVNS. The V end lost 5 bases, the J end lost 1 base, and 11 bases lay between the germline ends. CDR3 length: 14 amino acids. The CDR3 nucleotides read TGTGCCAGCAGTACCTTGGGGCAGAACACTGAAGCTTTCTTT. It codes for CASSTLGQNTEAFF.

The CDR3 DNA is TGTGCCAGCATGGGCGAAGAGACCCAGTACTTC. Protein: CASMGEETQYF. This rearrangement joins TRBV12-3 or TRBV12-4 to TRBJ2-5, with D unclear. This CDR3 spans 11 amino acids. V was cut by 7 bases and J by 3 bases, with 6 bases left in between.

V is TRBV29-1 and J is TRBJ2-7, with a possible D match to TRBD2 (6 bases). The V gene's germline CDR1 is SQVTM and CDR2 ANQGSEA. This CDR3 is built from 14 residues. Trimming removed 5 bases from V and 0 bases from J, with 14 bases in between. The CDR3 is CSVSGSGGSYEQYF. The CDR3 nucleotides are TGCAGCGTTTCGGGTAGCGGAGGCTCCTACGAGCAGTACTTC.

There are many counts of this clonotype. V usage is TRBV19 and J usage is TRBJ1-5, with D unclear. This CDR3 comprises 14 residues. Germline lookup yields CDR1 LNHDA and CDR2 SQIVND (reference sequence). Trimming removed 7 bases at V and 4 bases at J, with 14 bases between. The CDR3 sequence is CASTIGPLNQPQHF. CDR3 nucleotides: TGTGCCAGTACCATCGGGCCGCTAAATCAGCCCCAGCATTTT. The variable domain in full, with the rest retrieved from reference TRBV19 and TRBJ1-5, is DGGITQSPKYLFRKEGQNVTLSCEQNLNHDAMYWYRQDPGQGLRLIYYSQIVNDFQKGDIAEGYSVSREKKESFPLTVTSAQKNPTAFYLCASTIGPLNQPQHFGDGTRLSIL.

This rearrangement joins TRBV25-1 to TRBJ2-3; D tentatively fits TRBD1 or TRBD2 (5 bases each). V was shortened by 1 base and J by 6 bases, with 11 bases between the two germline ends. The CDR3 has 14 residues. Germline V CDR1 and CDR2: MGHDK, SYGVNS. CDR3 bases: TGTGCCAGCAGTGAATGGGACCGAGGGGATACGCAGTATTTT. Translated: CASSEWDRGDTQYF.